Each of the 15 T cell receptor beta chains below was sequenced from the same sample in a study of CD8 T cells in ankylosing spondylitis. One entry per CDR3 protein results from TCRdb running MiXCR on the 5' RACE reads. The sample comprises 300,000 to 350,000 distinct CDR3 sequences, roughly 14% of which are singletons, and approximately 0.99% rests with the top ten. Sequencing input: blood, either unsorted or a sorted T cell fraction (not recorded which). These receptors were taken from a male donor with ankylosing spondylitis or in good health (not recorded which).

The sample holds a few counts of this clonotype. The chain couples TRBV15 to TRBJ1-1; D gene uncertain. With 0 bases removed from V and 1 base from J, the gap between germline ends came to 18 bases. In germline, CDR1 is LNHNV, CDR2 YYDKDF (reference sequence). The CDR3 contains 18 residues. The CDR3 sequence is CATSRDTNRGWGNTEAFF. DNA for the CDR3: TGTGCCACCAGCAGAGATACGAACAGAGGGTGGGGGAACACTGAAGCTTTCTTT. Full variable domain (missing parts from reference TRBV15 and TRBJ1-1): DAMVIQNPRYQVTQFGKPVTLSCSQTLNHNVMYWYQQKSSQAPKLLFHYYDKDFNNEADTPDNFQSRRPNTSFCFLDIRSPGLGDTAMYLCATSRDTNRGWGNTEAFFGQGTRLTVV.

This clonotype has only a few counts. The rearrangement links TRBV5-6 to TRBJ2-7; D perhaps matches TRBD1 (6 bases). The CDR3 has 13 residues. Germline CDR1 is SGHDT and CDR2 is YYEEEE. The V end was cut by 1 base, the J end by 5 bases, with 10 bases between. In DNA form, the CDR3 reads TGTGCCAGCAGCTTGCAGGGGACCAACGAGCAGTACTTC. Its protein is CASSLQGTNEQYF.

This clonotype was counted ten times or more. The chain carries TRBV5-6 and TRBJ2-1; D ambiguous. The V end was cut by 2 bases, the J end by 7 bases, with 4 bases between. This CDR3 has 11 residues. Germline CDR1 and CDR2: SGHDT and YYEEEE. CDR3 coding DNA: TGTGCCAGCAGCTTTAGTAATGAGCAGTTCTTC. Translation gives CASSFSNEQFF.

This clonotype was counted at least ten times. The chain has TRBV3-1 and TRBJ1-1; D gene uncertain. The V gene's germline CDR1 is LGHDT and CDR2 YNNKEL (reference sequence). V was trimmed by 4 bases and J by 0 bases, leaving 12 bases between them. The CDR3 extends over 15 amino acids. As DNA, the CDR3 is TGTGCCAGCAGCCTTGGACTGAAATTGAACACTGAAGCTTTCTTT. Translated, it gives CASSLGLKLNTEAFF.

At least ten counts were recorded for this clonotype. The chain employs TRBV20-1 and TRBJ2-2; D might be TRBD1 or TRBD2, each matching 7 bases. From germline, CDR1 is DFQATT and CDR2 SNEGSKA (reference sequence). V dropped 4 bases and J dropped 8 bases, with 20 bases sitting between them. The CDR3 spans 15 residues. This chain's CDR3 is CSAIYGRGGPGELFF. The CDR3, as DNA: TGCAGTGCTATTTACGGCAGGGGGGGACCAGGGGAGCTGTTTTTT.

A single count supports this clonotype. The chain is built from TRBV27 and TRBJ2-5; 11 bases map to TRBD2. V dropped 2 bases and J dropped 4; count of bases not matched to a gene: 3. The germline V gene has CDR1 MNHEY and CDR2 SMNVEV (reference sequence). This CDR3 region has 15 residues. CDR3 region: CASSLRLAGSETQYF. DNA for the CDR3: TGTGCCAGCAGTTTAAGACTAGCGGGGTCAGAGACCCAGTACTTC.

This clonotype was seen more than once but under ten times. V and J are TRBV6-5 and TRBJ1-1; no clear D. The CDR3 has 13 residues. Trimming removed 2 bases at V and 1 base at J, with 5 bases between. From germline, CDR1 is MNHEY and CDR2 SVGAGI. The CDR3 DNA is TGTGCCAGCAGTTACCCGGGGAACACTGAAGCTTTCTTT. It codes for CASSYPGNTEAFF.

The chain carries TRBV5-1 and TRBJ2-1, with TRBD2 identical over 7 bases. J was trimmed by 9 bases and V by 0 bases; bases with no gene match: 6. The CDR3 has 14 amino acids. Germline V gives CDR1 SGHRS, CDR2 YFSETQ. The CDR3 DNA follows: TGCGCCAGCAGCTTGGAACTAGCGTTAGGTGAGCAGTTCTTC. It yields the protein CASSLELALGEQFF.

This chain uses TRBV20-1 with TRBJ2-3; 8 nucleotides align to TRBD1. Germline-derived CDR1 and CDR2 are DFQATT and SNEGSKA (reference sequence). Trimming at V came to 5 bases and at J to 0 bases, leaving 7 bases not matched to a gene. CDR3 size: 15 residues. Written as DNA, the CDR3 is TGCAGTGCTGGGGACAGGAGAGCTAGCACAGATACGCAGTATTTT. It codes for CSAGDRRASTDTQYF.

This clonotype was seen a few times. The chain carries TRBV4-1 and TRBJ2-3; 7 positions agree with TRBD2. V was clipped by 0 bases and J by 1 base; unmatched bases: 7. CDR3 length: 17 residues. Per the germline V gene, CDR1 is MGHRA and CDR2 is YSYEKL. In DNA, the CDR3 is TGCGCCAGCAGCCAAGAGGGGTCAAGCGGGGGCACAGATACGCAGTATTTT. Encoded protein: CASSQEGSSGGTDTQYF.

The chain joins TRBV5-6 to TRBJ1-2, with unresolved D. Germline V gene data show CDR1 as SGHDT and CDR2 as YYEEEE. V lost 4 bases and J lost 10, with 17 bases in between. This CDR3 has 13 amino acids. CDR3 loop: CASSLRALPDYTF. The CDR3 DNA is TGTGCCAGCAGCCTCCGGGCCCTTCCCGACTACACCTTC.

This clonotype came up a few times. This chain connects TRBV6-1 to TRBJ2-3; D uncertain. Between the trimmed V and J ends, which lost 3 bases and 1 base, there was a span of 8 bases. Looked up from germline, CDR1 is MNHNS and CDR2 is SASEGT. This CDR3 has 14 residues. The CDR3 coding sequence is TGTGCCAGCAGTGATCTTCGGGGCACAGATACGCAGTATTTT. Its translation: CASSDLRGTDTQYF.

The rearrangement links TRBV12-5 to TRBJ2-1, with 7 bases matching TRBD1. The V segment lost 3 bases and the J segment 9 bases; nucleotides outside the gene matches: 2. This CDR3 has 12 amino acids. Germline V gene data show CDR1 as LGHNT and CDR2 as FRNRAP. CDR3 sequence reads: CASGFHRGEQFF. The CDR3 nucleotides read TGTGCTAGTGGTTTCCACAGGGGTGAGCAGTTCTTC.

The rearrangement uses TRBV19 and TRBJ2-7, with 8 bases aligning to TRBD2. Trimming took 4 bases from V and 0 from J; bases not matched to a gene: 8. CDR3 length: 16 amino acids. Germline values: CDR1 LNHDA, CDR2 SQIVND (reference sequence). The DNA for the CDR3 is TGTGCCAGTAGTAGCCGGGGCCTAGCGGGCTCCTACGAGCAGTACTTC. Encoded protein: CASSSRGLAGSYEQYF.

The chain links TRBV2 to TRBJ1-1, with D perhaps matching TRBD1 (6 bases). Trimming removed 7 bases at V and 3 bases at J, with 12 bases between. CDR1 SNHLY and CDR2 FYNNEI come from the germline V gene. This CDR3 contains 13 residues. CDR3 nucleotides: TGTGCCAGCAATGGGGGCAGCCACACTGAAGCTTTCTTT. The encoded protein is CASNGGSHTEAFF.